These 28 T cell receptor beta chains were all obtained from the same sample, sequenced in a study of T-cell reconstitution after alpha-beta-depleted transplantation in children. It was with unique molecular identifiers that the TCRbeta library was prepared. TCRdb reprocessed the PCR reads with MiXCR, giving one entry per CDR3 protein. Among about 150,000 distinct CDR3 sequences listed, over 8.5% were seen once. The starting material was PBMCs, obtained before TCRalphabeta/CD19-depleted stem cell transplant. The origin of the receptors is a boy aged 2 to 10 with acute myeloid leukemia, due to receive a stem cell transplant.

In this sample, this clonotype turned up many times. This chain connects TRBV7-6 to TRBJ2-2, with 11 bases matching TRBD1. The V gene's germline CDR1 is SGHVS and CDR2 FNYEAQ. The ends lost 5 bases at V and 0 bases at J; junction bases unmatched: 8. The CDR3 totals 18 residues. The CDR3 DNA reads TGTGCCAGCAGCCCGGGACAGGGGGTGAATACGAACACCGGGGAGCTGTTTTTT. Amino acids: CASSPGQGVNTNTGELFF.

This clonotype was seen ten or more times. This chain joins TRBV7-8 and TRBJ1-1; D remains ambiguous. CDR1 is SGHVS, CDR2 FQNEAQ, per germline. V gave up 5 bases and J gave up 5 bases, with 21 bases separating them. This CDR3 comprises 16 residues. The CDR3 DNA follows: TGTGCCAGCAGCCCCGTTAGTCGGCCAGGTGGAACTGAAGCTTTCTTT. Translating gives CASSPVSRPGGTEAFF.

The chain carries TRBV2 and TRBJ1-1; 7 nucleotides agree with TRBD1. Germline V gives CDR1 SNHLY, CDR2 FYNNEI. Trimming cost V 5 bases and J 1 base; bases outside gene matches: 7. The CDR3 loop spans 15 amino acids. CDR3 in DNA: TGTGCCAGCAGTCTCTACGGGACAGCGAACACTGAAGCTTTCTTT. Its translation: CASSLYGTANTEAFF.

This clonotype was seen many times. The rearrangement links TRBV7-3 to TRBJ2-1; TRBD2 matches 11 bases. The ends lost 5 bases at V and 6 bases at J; junction bases unmatched: 3. The CDR3 length is 14 residues. From germline, CDR1 is SGHTA and CDR2 FQGTGA. The CDR3 nucleotides read TGTGCCAGCAGCGCCGGGACTAGCGGCAATGAGCAGTTCTTC. Its protein is CASSAGTSGNEQFF.

Many counts were recorded for this clonotype. The chain joins TRBV27 to TRBJ1-6; D is unresolved. V was shortened by 6 bases and J by 10 bases, with 13 bases between the two germline ends. CDR1 is MNHEY, CDR2 SMNVEV, per germline (reference sequence). The CDR3 sequence is 13 residues long. The CDR3 is CASRPEWRSPLHF. The CDR3 region has the DNA TGTGCCAGCAGGCCGGAATGGAGGTCACCCCTCCACTTT.

This clonotype has a count of ten or more. This chain connects TRBV3-1 to TRBJ1-6; 7 positions agree with TRBD1. Losses at the gene ends were 4 bases for V and 7 bases for J; bases not matched to a gene: 4. In germline, CDR1 is LGHDT, CDR2 YNNKEL (reference sequence). The CDR3 has 14 residues. CDR3 DNA: TGTGCCAGCAGCCTACCGGGACAGAATTCACCCCTCCACTTT. Translating gives CASSLPGQNSPLHF.

This clonotype showed up many times. V usage is TRBV5-1 and J usage is TRBJ1-4; 8 bases line up with TRBD1. CDR1 and CDR2 from the germline V gene are SGHRS and YFSETQ. The V and J ends lost 4 bases and 6 bases, in that order; junction bases with no gene match: 14. This CDR3 is built from 17 residues. DNA for the CDR3: TGCGCCAGCAGCCCTTTTGCCAGGGGGCGCCCCGATGAAAAACTGTTTTTT. Protein sequence: CASSPFARGRPDEKLFF. The entire variable domain, with the rest obtained from reference TRBV5-1 and TRBJ1-4, is as follows: KAGVTQTPRYLIKTRGQQVTLSCSPISGHRSVSWYQQTPGQGLQFLFEYFSETQRNKGNFPGRFSGRQFSNSRSEMNVSTLELGDSALYLCASSPFARGRPDEKLFFGSGTQLSVL.

This clonotype was detected a few times. This could be a read error, since a much larger clone is one nucleotide away. The chain employs TRBV20-1 and TRBJ1-6, with a possible D match to TRBD1 (5 bases). The CDR3 consists of 17 residues. Germline-derived CDR1 and CDR2 are DFQATT and SNEGSKA (reference sequence). With 3 bases removed from V and 7 bases from J, the gap between germline ends came to 22 bases. The DNA for the CDR3 is TGCAGTGCTAGGAGGGACTGCCCCAATACTGGGAATTCACCCCTCCACTTT. It specifies CSARRDCPNTGNSPLHF.

This clonotype was seen many times. The rearrangement uses TRBV3-1 and TRBJ1-2; D is ambiguous. The V gene lost 2 bases and the J gene lost 3 bases, with 10 bases spanning the gap. This CDR3 is 14 amino acids long. The germline V gene encodes CDR1 LGHDT and CDR2 YNNKEL (reference sequence). CDR3 nucleotides: TGTGCCAGCAGCCAACGCGCGACCTACTATGGCTACACCTTC. The encoded protein is CASSQRATYYGYTF.

Notes on this clonotype: A much larger clone sits a single nucleotide away, making a read error possible. The CDR3 reads CTSSQIQADGYTF. CDR3 bases: TGTACCAGCAGCCAAATACAAGCGGACGGCTACACCTTC. This sequence joins TRBV4-2 and TRBJ1-2; the D is unclear. CDR1 and CDR2 (germline): LGHNA, YNFKEQ. This CDR3 has 13 amino acids.

This clonotype was found many times. This chain joins TRBV4-1 and TRBJ2-7, with no clear D. Trimming removed 0 bases at V and 2 bases at J, with 8 bases between. This CDR3 is 14 amino acids long. Germline CDR1 and CDR2: MGHRA and YSYEKL. The DNA of the CDR3 is TGCGCCAGCAGCCAAGAGGAGAGGACCTACGAGCAGTACTTC. Translated, it gives CASSQEERTYEQYF.

A remark on this clonotype: This may be a read error, as it is one base from a much larger clone. The V call is TRBV20-1, the J call TRBJ2-3; a weak D match, TRBD1 (5 bases). Germline lookup yields CDR1 DFQATT and CDR2 SNEGSKA (reference sequence). The CDR3 totals 13 residues. The CDR3 reads CCARAPGIDTQYF. As DNA, the CDR3 is TGCTGTGCTAGAGCCCCAGGGATAGATACGCAGTATTTT.

This clonotype was found many times. The chain joins TRBV25-1 to TRBJ2-2; D gene ambiguous. CDR1 MGHDK and CDR2 SYGVNS come from the germline V gene. This CDR3 contains 16 residues. Trimming took 3 bases from V and 3 from J, leaving 14 bases between them. CDR3 protein: CASSDGRIGYTGELFF. The CDR3 nucleotides read TGTGCCAGCAGTGATGGTAGGATCGGGTACACCGGGGAGCTGTTTTTT.

The chain is built from TRBV4-2 and TRBJ2-5, with D tentatively TRBD2 (6 bases). CDR1 and CDR2 (germline): LGHNA, YNFKEQ. Trimming pared 0 bases from V and 4 bases from J, leaving 18 bases between. The CDR3 is 17 residues long. The CDR3 region has the DNA TGTGCCAGCAGCCAAGATCTGCCTGGAGGGCCACGAGAGACCCAGTACTTC. Amino acids: CASSQDLPGGPRETQYF.

This clonotype occurred many times. This chain joins TRBV4-2 and TRBJ1-4; no clear D gene. The V end lost 11 bases, the J end lost 4 bases, and 14 bases lay between the germline ends. CDR1 is LGHNA and CDR2 is YNFKEQ in the germline V gene. This CDR3 has 13 residues. CDR3: CAGAQQNNEKLFF. For the CDR3, the DNA is TGTGCCGGAGCGCAACAGAATAATGAAAAACTGTTTTTT.

This clonotype has just a few counts. This chain joins TRBV6-5 and TRBJ1-1; D remains ambiguous. CDR3 size: 13 residues. V was pared by 2 bases and J by 4 bases, with 8 bases between. The germline gives CDR1 MNHEY, CDR2 SVGAGI. The CDR3 protein is CASSYRRATEAFF. The CDR3 DNA reads as TGTGCCAGCAGTTACCGAAGGGCCACTGAAGCTTTCTTT.

This clonotype was counted ten times or more. The V gene is TRBV12-3 or TRBV12-4, the J gene TRBJ2-7, with TRBD2 matching over 14 bases. The V gene end was trimmed by 5 bases and the J gene end by 2 bases; junction bases not matched to a gene: 5. The CDR3 covers 16 residues. DNA for the CDR3: TGTGCCAGCAGTAGACAGACTAGCGGGAGGGCCTACGAGCAGTACTTC. Its protein product is CASSRQTSGRAYEQYF.

In DNA, the CDR3 is TGTGCCACCTGCCAAGGACTAGCGGGAGCCTACGAGCAGTACTTC. Its translation is CATCQGLAGAYEQYF. V usage is TRBV3-1 and J usage is TRBJ2-7; TRBD2 matches 13 bases. The V and J ends lost 10 bases and 2 bases, in that order; junction bases with no gene match: 8. From germline, CDR1 is LGHDT and CDR2 YNNKEL (reference sequence). This CDR3 is 15 amino acids long.

With regard to this clonotype: This may arise from a read error, as a much more abundant clone is one base away. The V and J genes are TRBV10-3 and TRBJ2-1; 8 bases map to TRBD2. This CDR3 spans 13 amino acids. Germline CDR1 and CDR2: ENHRY and SYGVKD. Germline trimming cut 5 bases from V and 8 bases from J; bases unmatched to any gene: 5. CDR3 sequence: CAISYGGADEQFF. DNA for the CDR3: TGTGCCATCAGTTACGGGGGGGCAGATGAGCAGTTCTTC.

This clonotype was picked up many times. The rearrangement links TRBV12-3 or TRBV12-4 to TRBJ2-7; TRBD1 matches at 10 bases. V lost 7 bases to trimming and J lost 6 bases; unmatched junction nucleotides: 9. This CDR3 region has 14 residues. CDR3 amino acids: CASKLRDRGPEQYV. In DNA, the CDR3 is TGTGCCAGCAAACTCCGGGACAGGGGTCCCGAGCAGTACGTC.

This rearrangement joins TRBV7-9 to TRBJ2-1; no clear D gene. Germline CDR1 and CDR2: SEHNR and FQNEAQ (reference sequence). The V gene lost 1 base and the J gene lost 12 bases, with 10 bases spanning the gap. The CDR3 is 12 residues long. For the CDR3, the DNA is TGTGCCAGCAGCTTAGGAGGAGATGTGCAGTTCTTC. It encodes CASSLGGDVQFF.

In its sample, this clonotype was seen many times. The V call is TRBV7-8, the J call TRBJ1-1; 7 nucleotides align to TRBD1. CDR1 is SGHVS, CDR2 FQNEAQ, per germline. This CDR3 has 15 amino acids. V was pared by 1 base and J by 7 bases, with 9 bases of the junction left unmatched. The CDR3 region has the DNA TGTGCCAGCAGCTTAGGACCCGGGACAGTCGATGAAGCTTTCTTT. Protein sequence: CASSLGPGTVDEAFF. Looking up the rest from reference TRBV7-8 and TRBJ1-1 gives the full variable domain: GAGVSQSPRYKVAKRGQDVALRCDPISGHVSLFWYQQALGQGPEFLTYFQNEAQLDKSGLPSDRFFAERPEGSVSTLKIQRTQQEDSAVYLCASSLGPGTVDEAFFGQGTRLTVV.

In its sample, this clonotype was seen many times. The V gene is TRBV10-3, the J gene TRBJ2-1, with 7 bases aligning to TRBD2. Trimming at V came to 10 bases and at J to 0 bases, leaving 3 bases not matched to a gene. Germline V gives CDR1 ENHRY, CDR2 SYGVKD. This CDR3 region has 13 residues. The CDR3 loop reads CATAGSSYNEQFF. The CDR3 DNA is TGTGCCACAGCGGGGAGCTCCTACAATGAGCAGTTCTTC.

This clonotype was seen ten or more times. The chain joins TRBV13 to TRBJ2-7; possible D gene TRBD1, 6 bases. Per germline, CDR1 PRHDT and CDR2 FYEKMQ (reference sequence). V was trimmed by 0 bases and J by 3 bases, leaving 9 bases between them. This CDR3 region has 14 residues. The CDR3 DNA is TGTGCCAGCAGCTTAGGACCACAGGGCTACGAGCAGTACGTC. It yields the protein CASSLGPQGYEQYV.

There are many counts of this clonotype. This rearrangement joins TRBV7-6 to TRBJ2-3, with 12 bases fitting TRBD2. The V gene end was trimmed by 0 bases and the J gene end by 5 bases; junction bases not matched to a gene: 0. CDR3 length: 15 amino acids. Germline CDR1 and CDR2: SGHVS and FNYEAQ. CDR3 sequence reads: CASSLAGLAGDTQYF. CDR3 DNA: TGTGCCAGCAGCTTAGCGGGACTAGCGGGAGATACGCAGTATTTT.

At least ten counts were recorded for this clonotype. The chain couples TRBV6-5 to TRBJ1-1; 7 bases match TRBD1. V trimming: 0 bases; J trimming: 7 bases; junction bases outside the gene matches: 5. There are 14 residues in the CDR3. CDR1 is MNHEY and CDR2 is SVGAGI in the germline V gene. The CDR3 loop is CASSYSTGDGEAFF. CDR3 DNA sequence: TGTGCCAGCAGTTACTCAACAGGGGATGGTGAAGCTTTCTTT.

The chain links TRBV6-2 or TRBV6-3 to TRBJ1-5; TRBD1 is a possible D gene (5 bases). The V end was cut by 6 bases, the J end by 5 bases, with 11 bases between. The CDR3 length is 13 residues. Germline values: CDR1 MNHEY, CDR2 SVGEGT. The CDR3 loop is CASSQDTYQPQHF. The CDR3 nucleotides are TGTGCCAGCAGCCAGGACACCTATCAGCCCCAGCATTTT.

This clonotype was seen at least ten times. CDR3 sequence reads: CASSIRELSYNEQFF. The CDR3 DNA reads as TGTGCCAGCAGCATAAGGGAGTTATCCTACAATGAGCAGTTCTTC. V and J are TRBV21-1 and TRBJ2-1. TRBV21-1 is a known pseudogene. This CDR3 spans 15 amino acids.